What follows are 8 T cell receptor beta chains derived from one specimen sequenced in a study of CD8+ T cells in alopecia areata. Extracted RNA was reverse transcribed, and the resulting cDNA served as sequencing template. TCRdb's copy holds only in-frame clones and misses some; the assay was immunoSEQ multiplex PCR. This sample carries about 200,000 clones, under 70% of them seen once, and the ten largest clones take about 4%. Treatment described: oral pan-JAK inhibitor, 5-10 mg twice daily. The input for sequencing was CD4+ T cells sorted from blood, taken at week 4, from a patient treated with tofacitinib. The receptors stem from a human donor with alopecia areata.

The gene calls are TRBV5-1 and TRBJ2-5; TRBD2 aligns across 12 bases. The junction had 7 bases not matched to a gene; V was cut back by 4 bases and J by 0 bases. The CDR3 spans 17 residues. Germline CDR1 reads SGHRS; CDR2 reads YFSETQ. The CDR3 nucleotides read TGCGCCAGCAGCAGCACTAGCGGGGGGCTTTACCAAGAGACCCAGTACTTC. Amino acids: CASSSTSGGLYQETQYF. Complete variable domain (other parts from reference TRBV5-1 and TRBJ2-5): KAGVTQTPRYLIKTRGQQVTLSCSPISGHRSVSWYQQTPGQGLQFLFEYFSETQRNKGNFPGRFSGRQFSNSRSEMNVSTLELGDSALYLCASSSTSGGLYQETQYFGPGTRLLVL.

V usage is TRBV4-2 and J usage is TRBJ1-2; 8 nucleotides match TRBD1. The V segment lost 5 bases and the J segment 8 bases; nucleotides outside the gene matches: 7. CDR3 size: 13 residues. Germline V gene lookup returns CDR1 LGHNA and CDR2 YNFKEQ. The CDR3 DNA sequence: TGTGCCAGCAGCTCGACGACAGGGGCCGGCTACACCTTC. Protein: CASSSTTGAGYTF.

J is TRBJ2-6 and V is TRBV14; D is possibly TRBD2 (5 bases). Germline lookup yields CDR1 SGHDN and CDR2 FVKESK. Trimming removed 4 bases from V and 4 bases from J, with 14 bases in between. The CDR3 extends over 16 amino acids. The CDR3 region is CASSPGDVSGANVLTF. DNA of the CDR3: TGTGCCAGCAGCCCCGGGGATGTATCAGGGGCCAACGTCCTGACTTTC.

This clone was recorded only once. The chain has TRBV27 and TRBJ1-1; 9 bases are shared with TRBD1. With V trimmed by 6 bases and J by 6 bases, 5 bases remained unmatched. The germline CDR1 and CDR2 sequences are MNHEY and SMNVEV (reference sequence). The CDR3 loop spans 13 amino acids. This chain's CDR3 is CASRLQGAAEAFF. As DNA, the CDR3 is TGTGCCAGCAGGCTACAGGGGGCTGCTGAAGCTTTCTTT.

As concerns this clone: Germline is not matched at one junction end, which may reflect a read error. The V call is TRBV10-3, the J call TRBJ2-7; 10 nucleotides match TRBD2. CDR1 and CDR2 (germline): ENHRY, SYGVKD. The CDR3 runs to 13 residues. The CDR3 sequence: CASSLRTSGEQYF. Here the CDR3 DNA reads TGTGCCAGCAGTCTGAGGACTAGCGGCGAGCAGTACTTC.

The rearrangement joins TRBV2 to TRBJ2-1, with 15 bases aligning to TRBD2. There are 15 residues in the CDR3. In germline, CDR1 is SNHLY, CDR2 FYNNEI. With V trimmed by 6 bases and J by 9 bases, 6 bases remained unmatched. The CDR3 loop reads CASRGLAGGKGEQFF. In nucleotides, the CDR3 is TGTGCCAGCAGGGGACTAGCGGGGGGTAAAGGTGAGCAGTTCTTC.

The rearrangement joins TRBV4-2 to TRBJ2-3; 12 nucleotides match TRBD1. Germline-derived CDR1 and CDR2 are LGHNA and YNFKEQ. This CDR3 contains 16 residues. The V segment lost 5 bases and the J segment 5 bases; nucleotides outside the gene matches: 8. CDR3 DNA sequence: TGTGCCAGCAGCACCGGGACAGGGGGCTTCATAGATACGCAGTATTTT. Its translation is CASSTGTGGFIDTQYF.

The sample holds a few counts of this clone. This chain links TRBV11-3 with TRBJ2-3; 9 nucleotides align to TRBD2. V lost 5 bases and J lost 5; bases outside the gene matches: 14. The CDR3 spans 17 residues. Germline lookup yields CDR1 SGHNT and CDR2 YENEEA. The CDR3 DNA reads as TGTGCCAGCAGCCAGGGATGGCGGGGGGGCTCGGGAGATACGCAGTATTTT. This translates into CASSQGWRGGSGDTQYF.